Presented here are 9 T cell receptor beta chains from one specimen sequenced in a study of blood T cell repertoires in COVID-19. The method was immunoSEQ multiplex PCR; TCRdb's version includes in-frame clones alone and lacks a portion of them. The sample records some 200,000 clones, 70% to 90% being singletons. Source material: peripheral blood. All receptors derive from a man aged 55 to 70 with active or convalescent COVID-19.

The CDR3 nucleotides read TGCGCCAGCAGCTTGCAGGGCACTTCACAAGAGACCCAGTACTTC. It is translated as CASSLQGTSQETQYF. This chain links TRBV5-1 with TRBJ2-5; weak D call: TRBD1 (5 bases). With 1 base removed from V and 2 bases from J, the gap between germline ends came to 12 bases. Germline CDR1 SGHRS, CDR2 YFSETQ. This CDR3 contains 15 residues.

The chain is built from TRBV19 and TRBJ2-7; possibly TRBD1 for D (6 bases). CDR1 and CDR2 from the germline V gene are LNHDA and SQIVND (reference sequence). The CDR3 contains 13 residues. V lost 11 bases to trimming and J lost 5 bases, with 19 bases between them. Written as DNA, the CDR3 is TGTGCCGGAGAGGAAAGGGACATCCACGAGCAGTACTTC. It is translated as CAGEERDIHEQYF.

The V and J genes are TRBV6-2 or TRBV6-3 and TRBJ2-5; D is ambiguous. Germline V CDR1 and CDR2: MNHEY, SVGEGT. The CDR3 runs to 11 residues. The V end lost 5 bases, the J end lost 2 bases, and 3 bases lay between the germline ends. The CDR3 DNA is TGTGCCAGCAGTCATCAAGAGACCCAGTACTTC. Amino acids: CASSHQETQYF.

The genes are TRBV19 and TRBJ1-3, with 9 nucleotides matching TRBD1. Per the germline V gene, CDR1 is LNHDA and CDR2 is SQIVND (reference sequence). J gave up 2 bases and V 5 bases, and 4 bases lay outside the gene matches. The CDR3 totals 15 residues. CDR3 protein: CASSPRTGAGNTIYF. DNA for the CDR3: TGTGCCAGTAGTCCTCGGACAGGGGCTGGAAACACCATATATTTT.

This clone was seen more than once but under ten times. The J gene is TRBJ1-4, the V gene TRBV6-1; 9 bases line up with TRBD1. J was trimmed by 7 bases and V by 3 bases; bases with no gene match: 0. Germline lookup yields CDR1 MNHNS and CDR2 SASEGT. This CDR3 contains 13 residues. In DNA form, the CDR3 reads TGTGCCAGCAGTGAGGGACAGGGTGAAAAACTGTTTTTT. Its protein product is CASSEGQGEKLFF.

This chain uses TRBV10-3 with TRBJ2-7; a weak D match, TRBD1 (5 bases). The CDR3 covers 14 residues. CDR1 and CDR2 from the germline V gene are ENHRY and SYGVKD. The V and J ends lost 6 bases and 7 bases respectively, with 19 bases between them. As DNA, the CDR3 is TGTGCCATCAGGGGCACAGGATCCTACGCGGAGCAGTACTTC. It specifies CAIRGTGSYAEQYF.

This clone is a singleton in its sample. The rearrangement links TRBV11-2 to TRBJ2-1; 9 bases are shared with TRBD2. The CDR3 is 15 residues long. J gave up 0 bases and V 6 bases, and 3 bases lay outside the gene matches. Germline V lookup: CDR1 SGHAT, CDR2 FQNNGV. For the CDR3, the DNA is TGTGCCAGCAGTTCAGCGGGGGGCTCCTACAATGAGCAGTTCTTC. As protein: CASSSAGGSYNEQFF.

A few counts support this clone. This chain uses TRBV5-1 with TRBJ2-5; 11 bases line up with TRBD2. Germline CDR1 and CDR2: SGHRS and YFSETQ. J was trimmed by 5 bases and V by 1 base; bases with no gene match: 1. This CDR3 is 14 amino acids long. Here the CDR3 reads CASSLLAGGETQYF. The DNA of the CDR3 is TGCGCCAGCAGCTTGCTAGCGGGGGGTGAGACCCAGTACTTC.

The chain couples TRBV5-1 to TRBJ1-2; 8 bases fit TRBD1. With V trimmed by 3 bases and J by 6 bases, 10 bases remained unmatched. The V gene's germline CDR1 is SGHRS and CDR2 YFSETQ. This CDR3 is built from 15 residues. The CDR3 coding sequence is TGCGCCAGCAGCTCGGACAGGGTACGGGACAATGGCTACACCTTC. It yields the protein CASSSDRVRDNGYTF.